These 4 T cell receptor beta chains were sequenced from one sample in a study of blood T cell repertoires in COVID-19. Sequenced by immunoSEQ multiplex PCR; TCRdb stores in-frame clones only, minus some. This sample yields over 120,000 clones, of which about 86% are seen a single time; about 9.2% belongs to the top ten. Sequencing used PBMCs or T cells enriched from blood (not recorded which). All receptors come from a man aged 50-59 years who had recovered from COVID-19.

This clone appeared a single time. In the same sample, other DNA sequences code for this CDR3. The rearrangement joins TRBV5-1 to TRBJ2-5; 10 bases are shared with TRBD1. The ends lost 4 bases at V and 5 bases at J; junction bases unmatched: 5. The CDR3 sequence is 14 residues long. CDR1 and CDR2 (germline): SGHRS, YFSETQ. CDR3 in DNA: TGCGCCAGCAGCCAGACAGGGGGCGGGGAGACCCAGTACTTC. Translation gives CASSQTGGGETQYF.

This rearrangement joins TRBV4-1 to TRBJ2-7; D is unclear. Germline CDR1 reads MGHRA; CDR2 reads YSYEKL. This CDR3 is built from 16 residues. V was clipped by 1 base and J by 1 base, with 14 bases between them. Here the CDR3 reads CASSQASDKPSYEQYF. CDR3 nucleotide sequence: TGCGCCAGCAGCCAAGCCTCAGACAAACCATCCTACGAGCAGTACTTC.

The rearrangement links TRBV7-2 to TRBJ1-4, with D unclear. Germline-derived CDR1 and CDR2 are SGHTA and FQGNSA. The V gene lost 5 bases and the J gene lost 8 bases, with 12 bases spanning the gap. The CDR3 consists of 13 residues. CDR3 DNA sequence: TGTGCCAGCAGCGGGAGGGTCAGCGAAAAACTGTTTTTT. Its translation is CASSGRVSEKLFF. Looking up the rest from reference TRBV7-2 and TRBJ1-4 gives the full variable domain: GAGVSQSPSNKVTEKGKDVELRCDPISGHTALYWYRQSLGQGLEFLIYFQGNSAPDKSGLPSDRFSAERTGGSVSTLTIQRTQQEDSAVYLCASSGRVSEKLFFGSGTQLSVL.

The J gene is TRBJ1-2, the V gene TRBV7-2; 9 bases map to TRBD1. This CDR3 comprises 15 residues. CDR1 is SGHTA, CDR2 FQGNSA, per germline. V lost 6 bases to trimming and J lost 1 base; unmatched junction nucleotides: 6. DNA for the CDR3: TGTGCCAGCAGGCTCCGGACAGGGGATAACTATGGCTACACCTTC. Its protein product is CASRLRTGDNYGYTF.